This passage covers 23 T cell receptor beta chains from one sample sequenced in a study of blood T cell repertoires in COVID-19. Assay: immunoSEQ multiplex PCR; the TCRdb copy retains only in-frame clones and omits some. The repertoire holds 130,000 or so clones, with around 84% as singletons. Sequencing input: peripheral blood. These receptors were obtained from a woman aged 55 to 70 with acute or convalescent COVID-19.

This clone was seen only once. The V call is TRBV6-5, the J call TRBJ1-6; D is possibly TRBD1 (6 bases). CDR1 is MNHEY, CDR2 SVGAGI, per germline. The CDR3 is 15 amino acids. V dropped 10 bases and J dropped 0 bases, with 13 bases sitting between them. DNA of the CDR3: TGTGCCACAGACAGGACAAGCTCCTATAATTCACCCCTCCACTTT. It encodes CATDRTSSYNSPLHF.

The J gene is TRBJ2-5, the V gene TRBV5-1; perhaps TRBD2 as D (5 bases). Germline lookup yields CDR1 SGHRS and CDR2 YFSETQ. The CDR3 is 14 residues long. The V gene lost 0 bases and the J gene lost 3 bases, with 9 bases spanning the gap. For the CDR3, the DNA is TGCGCCAGCAGCTTGGGAGGGTGGAAAGAGACCCAGTACTTC. Translating it yields CASSLGGWKETQYF.

This clone was seen only once. V usage is TRBV18 and J usage is TRBJ2-2, with a tentative D call TRBD1 (5 bases). CDR3 length: 20 amino acids. V shed 1 base and J shed 5 bases, with 26 bases lying between them. CDR1 and CDR2 (germline): KGHSH, LQKENI. The CDR3 loop reads CASSPQSPRAGFGTTGELFF. CDR3 in DNA: TGTGCCAGCTCACCACAGTCCCCCAGGGCAGGCTTCGGCACAACCGGGGAGCTGTTTTTT.

The chain carries TRBV12-3 or TRBV12-4 and TRBJ1-6; 7 bases match TRBD1. This CDR3 spans 13 amino acids. V gave up 5 bases and J gave up 8 bases; unmatched junction bases: 3. CDR3 sequence reads: CASSITGDSPLHF. DNA of the CDR3: TGTGCCAGCAGTATTACAGGGGATTCACCCCTCCACTTT.

The J gene is TRBJ2-3, the V gene TRBV15; TRBD2 matches 8 bases. From germline, CDR1 is LNHNV and CDR2 YYDKDF (reference sequence). V gave up 0 bases and J gave up 2 bases; unmatched junction bases: 4. The CDR3 has 16 residues. The CDR3: CATSRDPGGPTDTQYF. The CDR3 nucleotides are TGTGCCACCAGCAGAGATCCGGGGGGGCCCACAGATACGCAGTATTTT. Full variable domain (remainder filled in from reference TRBV15 and TRBJ2-3): DAMVIQNPRYQVTQFGKPVTLSCSQTLNHNVMYWYQQKSSQAPKLLFHYYDKDFNNEADTPDNFQSRRPNTSFCFLDIRSPGLGDTAMYLCATSRDPGGPTDTQYFGPGTRLTVL.

The chain uses TRBV7-9 and TRBJ2-7, with 7 bases aligning to TRBD1. The V gene's germline CDR1 is SEHNR and CDR2 FQNEAQ (reference sequence). The junction had 6 bases not matched to a gene; V was cut back by 4 bases and J by 0 bases. The CDR3 is made up of 15 amino acids. This chain's CDR3 is CASSSGQPNSYEQYF. The DNA for the CDR3 is TGTGCCAGCAGCTCGGGACAGCCAAACTCCTACGAGCAGTACTTC. Full variable domain (outside the CDR3, taken from reference TRBV7-9 and TRBJ2-7): DTGVSQNPRHKITKRGQNVTFRCDPISEHNRLYWYRQTLGQGPEFLTYFQNEAQLEKSRLLSDRFSAERPKGSFSTLEIQRTEQGDSAMYLCASSSGQPNSYEQYFGPGTRLTVT.

V is TRBV4-3 and J is TRBJ2-2; D not certain. Trimming stripped 1 base from V and 1 base from J, with 7 bases between. CDR3 length: 15 amino acids. Looked up from germline, CDR1 is LGHNA and CDR2 is YSLEER. The CDR3 here is CASSQGAQNTGELFF. In DNA form, the CDR3 reads TGCGCCAGCAGCCAAGGGGCACAGAACACCGGGGAGCTGTTTTTT.

The rearrangement uses TRBV5-1 and TRBJ2-7; 9 positions match TRBD1. V trimming: 7 bases; J trimming: 5 bases; junction bases outside the gene matches: 13. The CDR3 sequence is 15 residues long. Per germline, CDR1 SGHRS and CDR2 YFSETQ. This CDR3 is CASATEGQGSNEQYF. Here the CDR3 DNA reads TGCGCCAGCGCCACTGAGGGACAGGGAAGCAACGAGCAGTACTTC. Combining the CDR3 with reference TRBV5-1 and TRBJ2-7 gives the whole variable domain KAGVTQTPRYLIKTRGQQVTLSCSPISGHRSVSWYQQTPGQGLQFLFEYFSETQRNKGNFPGRFSGRQFSNSRSEMNVSTLELGDSALYLCASATEGQGSNEQYFGPGTRLTVT.

The V gene is TRBV7-2, the J gene TRBJ1-1, with D tentatively TRBD1 (5 bases). Per germline, CDR1 SGHTA and CDR2 FQGNSA. V dropped 1 base and J dropped 0 bases, with 12 bases sitting between them. The CDR3 has 16 amino acids. Here the CDR3 DNA reads TGTGCCAGCAGCTTAGGGAACAGGCGCTTGAACACTGAAGCTTTCTTT. Its translation: CASSLGNRRLNTEAFF.

This clone was recorded at least ten times. The chain uses TRBV7-9 and TRBJ2-5, with 9 bases lining up with TRBD2. Germline CDR1 SEHNR, CDR2 FQNEAQ (reference sequence). V lost 3 bases to trimming and J lost 2 bases; unmatched junction nucleotides: 4. This CDR3 contains 15 residues. CDR3 amino acids: CASSFSGGLQETQYF. The CDR3 nucleotides read TGTGCCAGCAGCTTTAGCGGGGGACTTCAAGAGACCCAGTACTTC.

V is TRBV27 and J is TRBJ2-2; D ambiguous. Germline assignment: CDR1 MNHEY and CDR2 SMNVEV (reference sequence). Trimming removed 5 bases at V and 0 bases at J, with 4 bases between. This CDR3 has 13 amino acids. The CDR3 bases are TGTGCCAGCAGTACTGCGAACACCGGGGAGCTGTTTTTT. Translated: CASSTANTGELFF.

V usage is TRBV30 and J usage is TRBJ1-1; D perhaps matches TRBD1 (6 bases). Germline V gene data show CDR1 as GTSNPN and CDR2 as SVGIG (reference sequence). The V and J ends lost 0 bases and 1 base respectively, with 9 bases between them. This CDR3 spans 14 amino acids. CDR3 in amino acids: CAWSVGRGNTEAFF. The CDR3 DNA reads TGTGCCTGGAGTGTAGGCAGGGGGAACACTGAAGCTTTCTTT.

The J gene is TRBJ2-3, the V gene TRBV10-2; 8 bases are a match to TRBD2. This CDR3 spans 14 amino acids. CDR1 WSHSY and CDR2 SAAADI come from the germline V gene. V was pared by 2 bases and J by 4 bases, with 2 bases of the junction left unmatched. The CDR3 DNA reads as TGCGCCAGCAGTGAGACTAGCGGTGCAGATACGCAGTATTTT. Its protein is CASSETSGADTQYF.

This rearrangement joins TRBV5-4 to TRBJ2-1; TRBD2 matches 7 bases. Germline CDR1 is SGHNT and CDR2 is YYREEE (reference sequence). The V segment lost 6 bases and the J segment 7 bases; nucleotides outside the gene matches: 10. This CDR3 has 14 amino acids. CDR3 DNA sequence: TGTGCCAGCACCTCCTGGGGGGGGAGGAATGAGCAGTTCTTC. Its protein is CASTSWGGRNEQFF. The whole variable domain, filled in from reference TRBV5-4 and TRBJ2-1, reads ETGVTQSPTHLIKTRGQQVTLRCSSQSGHNTVSWYQQALGQGPQFIFQYYREEENGRGNFPPRFSGLQFPNYSSELNVNALELDDSALYLCASTSWGGRNEQFFGPGTRLTVL.

This chain uses TRBV19 with TRBJ1-5; D gene uncertain. CDR3 length equals 15 residues. The germline V gene encodes CDR1 LNHDA and CDR2 SQIVND (reference sequence). V was clipped by 5 bases and J by 8 bases, with 19 bases between them. The CDR3 sequence: CASSPFGRELEPQHF. The CDR3 DNA follows: TGTGCCAGTAGTCCCTTCGGGAGGGAGTTGGAGCCCCAGCATTTT.

The rearrangement links TRBV27 to TRBJ1-3; D is perhaps TRBD1 (6 bases). Germline V gene sequence: CDR1 MNHEY, CDR2 SMNVEV (reference sequence). Trimming stripped 1 base from V and 1 base from J, with 8 bases between. The CDR3 extends over 15 amino acids. The chain's CDR3 is CASSLFRGSGNTIYF. The CDR3 DNA is TGTGCCAGCAGTTTATTCAGGGGTTCTGGAAACACCATATATTTT.

The rearrangement links TRBV9 to TRBJ2-7; TRBD1 is a possible D gene (6 bases). Germline CDR1 is SGDLS and CDR2 is YYNGEE. This CDR3 spans 14 amino acids. Trimming removed 3 bases at V and 3 bases at J, with 13 bases between. CDR3 bases: TGTGCCAGCAGCGGAGGGACAAGCTACTACGAGCAGTACTTC. Protein: CASSGGTSYYEQYF.

The chain couples TRBV5-6 to TRBJ2-5; 9 positions match TRBD1. The CDR3 spans 15 residues. J was trimmed by 4 bases and V by 3 bases; bases with no gene match: 7. Germline CDR1 and CDR2: SGHDT and YYEEEE. The CDR3 region is CASSWRTGVIETQYF. CDR3 nucleotide sequence: TGTGCCAGCAGCTGGAGGACAGGGGTTATAGAGACCCAGTACTTC.

This clone has a single count. The rearrangement uses TRBV7-9 and TRBJ2-2, with 8 bases matching TRBD1. Germline V lookup: CDR1 SEHNR, CDR2 FQNEAQ (reference sequence). The CDR3 is 17 amino acids. With 5 bases clipped from V and 8 bases from J, the junction kept 16 bases outside the gene matches. CDR3 sequence (DNA): TGTGCCAGCAGCCCAAACCTCGGGGCAGGGGGCGAGGGGGAGCTGTTTTTT. It encodes CASSPNLGAGGEGELFF.

This chain connects TRBV28 to TRBJ1-4; no definite D call. The CDR3 has 14 amino acids. CDR1 is MDHEN and CDR2 is SYDVKM in the germline V gene. The V gene lost 6 bases and the J gene lost 0 bases, with 8 bases spanning the gap. The chain's CDR3 is CASSLYTTNEKLFF. The CDR3, as DNA: TGTGCCAGCAGCCTTTACACAACTAATGAAAAACTGTTTTTT.

The V call is TRBV4-3, the J call TRBJ1-2; no definite D call. Trimming took 2 bases from V and 4 from J, leaving 14 bases between them. The CDR3 runs 15 residues. CDR1 and CDR2 from the germline V gene are LGHNA and YSLEER. The CDR3 protein is CASSQSEGRSYGYTF. The CDR3 DNA reads TGCGCCAGCAGCCAAAGTGAGGGTCGCAGCTATGGCTACACCTTC.

The chain recombines TRBV19 with TRBJ1-5; D remains ambiguous. V lost 3 bases and J lost 3, with 12 bases in between. This CDR3 spans 15 amino acids. Germline CDR1 is LNHDA and CDR2 is SQIVND (reference sequence). The chain's CDR3 is CASSMLAPPNQPQHF. DNA for the CDR3: TGTGCCAGTAGTATGTTGGCCCCACCCAATCAGCCCCAGCATTTT.

This clone was recorded a few times. This sample also contains other DNA sequences that code for the same CDR3. This chain joins TRBV7-9 and TRBJ1-5, with no clear D. The CDR3 runs to 14 residues. Germline values: CDR1 SEHNR, CDR2 FQNEAQ (reference sequence). V was pared by 1 base and J by 3 bases, with 7 bases between. The CDR3 DNA is TGTGCCAGCAGCTTAGGAGGGTTCAATCAGCCCCAGCATTTT. It yields the protein CASSLGGFNQPQHF.